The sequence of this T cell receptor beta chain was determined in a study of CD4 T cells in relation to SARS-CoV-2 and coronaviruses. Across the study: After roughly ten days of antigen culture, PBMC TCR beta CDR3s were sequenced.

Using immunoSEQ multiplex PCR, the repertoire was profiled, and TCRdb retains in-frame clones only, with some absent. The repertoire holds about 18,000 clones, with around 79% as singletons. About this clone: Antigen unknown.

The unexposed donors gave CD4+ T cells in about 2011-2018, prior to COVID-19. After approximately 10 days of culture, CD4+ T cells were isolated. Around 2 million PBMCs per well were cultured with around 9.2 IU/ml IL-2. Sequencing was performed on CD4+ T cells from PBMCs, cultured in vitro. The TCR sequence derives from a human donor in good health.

The CDR3 sequence is CASSTRSGGYTEAFF. The CDR3 coding sequence is TGTGCCAGCAGCACCCGATCAGGGGGCTATACTGAAGCTTTCTTT. This chain connects TRBV13 to TRBJ1-1; TRBD1 agrees at 8 bases. From germline, CDR1 is PRHDT and CDR2 FYEKMQ (reference sequence). The CDR3 covers 15 residues. The trim removed 5 bases at V and 5 bases at J, leaving 10 bases unmatched.